The present entry profiles one T cell receptor (beta chain) with its context. This clonotype turned up a few times. Its antigen specificity is not known. Base qualities were left out, and no much larger clone turns up one base away. The data stem from a study of spatial heterogeneity in lung cancer (dated by TCRdb to the late 2010s). About the investigation overall: Samples were obtained from 65 to 90 patients with early-stage, untreated non-small cell lung cancer from the lung TRACERx cohort. Follow-up PBMC samples were sequenced whenever available, and the median time to follow-up was roughly two years after resection. Beta-chain transcripts were consistently detected in greater numbers than alpha-chain transcripts, which likely reflected higher beta-chain transcript abundance. In the raw uncorrected reads, each unique combination of TCR and UMI appeared on average more than ten times. In non-small cell lung cancer, the study made a quantitative comparison of TCR alpha and beta repertoires among multiple tumor regions, matched nontumor lung and blood. TCR repertoire features were related to nonsynonymous mutation counts determined by whole-exome sequencing of tumor tissue. At surgery, hundreds of tumor regions, fewer than 85 matched nontumor lung samples and 56 PBMC samples were TCR-sequenced for both alpha and beta chains.

Looking up the germline V gene yields CDR1 SNHLY and CDR2 FYNNEI. Ends trimmed: V by 5 bases, J by 3 bases; bases unmatched to a gene: 2. The CDR3 numbers 13 residues from cysteine through phenylalanine. Left in the record is the CDR3 DNA by itself, 39 bases read in frame from the first base. Library preparation used 5' RACE. The listed sequencing device is NextSeq 500. The TCR library protocol attached a unique molecular identifier to each TCR cDNA molecule to allow correction of PCR and sequencing errors. The study's processing was this. TCR identification, UMI-based error correction and CDR3 extraction were performed with Decombinator tools. Expanded TCRs were defined as those above a frequency of 2 per 1,000, corresponding to the top 1% of the tumor frequency distribution. Renyi diversity was calculated using the R vegan package after each repertoire was subsampled 100 times to 5,000 TCRs. CDR3 similarity networks were constructed using string-kernel similarity of amino acid triplets, with links drawn between CDR3s whose pairwise similarity was above 0.82. TCRdb reran the public reads through fastp at Q25 and MiXCR, keeping productive beta chains. For every CDR3 protein sequence, its rows merge into one entry that carries the most common genes and DNA. None of the V and J calls come from the authors' own analysis; TCRdb made them. Counted in this sample were some 120,000 distinct CDR3 sequences; 10% to 15% of them appeared once. Roughly 15% of the sample is in the top ten clones.

Points the paper makes about the study in general: Additional single-cell paired TCR alpha and beta sequencing was considered necessary to confirm, at a functional level, the hypothesis that regional TCRs recognize regional mutations. Ubiquitous expanded tumor TCRs were found in blood more often at tumor resection than at routine follow-up. Comparisons of baseline and follow-up blood repertoires included only around 14 patients.

The sample's time point label, decoded: blood at routine non-recurrence follow-up after resection. For TCR sequencing, whole RNA was extracted from tumor and nontumor lung tissue, or from cryopreserved PBMC samples, and no cell sorting was done. Only patients for whom sufficient RNA was available from at least two tumor regions were selected for TCR sequencing. This clonotype was sampled from a male donor with early-stage non-small cell lung cancer. The sequence links TRBV2 to TRBJ2-7, and 9 bases in between align with TRBD1. Sequenced here: PBMCs, sampled at follow-up. The CDR3 region has the sequence CASSPDRGYEQYF. The DNA sequence is as follows: TGTGCCAGCAGTCCGGACAGGGGCTACGAGCAGTACTTC.